The source of this T cell receptor (beta chain) is a study of shared clonotypes between healthy human individuals. Findings and caveats of the study: Clonotype sharing across four donors was observed for roughly 5% of naive CD4 clonotypes. In general, naive subsets displayed greater estimated richness than memory subsets did. Specimens sampled were limited to blood, with tissue repertoires likely differing.

A word on this clone: What it recognizes is unknown.

The V and J ends lost 4 bases and 4 bases respectively, with 17 bases between them. Germline loops: CDR1 SGHRS, CDR2 YFSETQ. The CDR3 loop spans 15 amino acids. It was at deep level that the assay was run. Clones were sequenced by immunoSEQ multiplex PCR, and TCRdb holds only the in-frame ones, with some missing. The table has some 790,000 clones, 72% seen once. Sequencing input: memory CD4+ T cells sorted from blood. Indicated subset: CD45RA-negative fraction. This receptor was taken from a woman under 40 in good health. This chain joins TRBV5-1 and TRBJ1-2; maybe TRBD1 (5 bases). CDR3 loop: CASSPGPSQSYGYTF. CDR3 DNA sequence: TGCGCCAGCAGCCCGGGACCATCTCAATCCTATGGCTACACCTTC.